This TCR beta chain is from a study of blood T cell repertoires in COVID-19. Study-wide background: The United States, Italy and Spain were the sources of the acute and convalescent COVID-19 samples.

V dropped 0 bases and J dropped 4; count of bases not matched to a gene: 7. The CDR3 contains 17 residues. CDR1 and CDR2 from the germline V gene are MNHEY and SVGEGT. In the original analysis: Amplification of reference gene primers was used by the study to estimate nucleated cell counts. Measured with immunoSEQ multiplex PCR; TCRdb has only the in-frame clones, and not every one. For V, J and clone size, that table is used; D and trimming come from the DNA. This sample has 250,000 to 300,000 clones, with around 89% found just once. This TCR was recovered from an older woman with COVID-19, enrolled during active disease. The chain is built from TRBV6-2 or TRBV6-3 and TRBJ1-5; 9 nucleotides line up with TRBD1. The sequencing input was peripheral blood. The CDR3 DNA reads TGTGCCAGCAGTTACTCTACAGGGGGCATACGGAATCAGCCCCAGCATTTT. This encodes CASSYSTGGIRNQPQHF.